Listed below are T cell receptor beta chains from one sample, sequenced in a study of CD8 T cells in Susac syndrome. MiXCR, run by TCRdb on the immunoSEQ multiplex PCR reads, gives a single entry per CDR3 protein. The table includes more than 250,000 distinct CDR3 sequences, 92% detected once. Sequences were obtained from CD4+ T cells from PBMCs. The source of these receptors is a human donor with multiple sclerosis. CDR3s include the opening cysteine and the closing phenylalanine or tryptophan. D genes are given only for firm matches. The size entry is marked missing in some rows and otherwise reads once, few, many or a size class.

D: -; size: -; V: TRBV7-8; J: TRBJ2-1; DNA: TGTGCCAGCAGCTTAGCGTGGACGGCCTACAATGAGCAGTTCTTC; CDR3: CASSLAWTAYNEQFF
D: TRBD1; size: -; V: TRBV24-1; J: TRBJ1-1; DNA: TGTGCCACCAGTGATCTGGGACAGGGAGGGACTGAAGCTTTCTTT; CDR3: CATSDLGQGGTEAFF
D: -; size: -; V: TRBV20-1; J: TRBJ2-3; DNA: TGCAGCGTCCGGGATCAAAAAACAGATACGCAGTATTTT; CDR3: CSVRDQKTDTQYF
D: TRBD1; size: -; V: TRBV7-2; J: TRBJ2-1; DNA: TGTGCCAGCAGCCGCCTGGGACAGGGGGTTTCCTACAATGAGCAGTTCTTC; CDR3: CASSRLGQGVSYNEQFF
D: -; size: -; V: TRBV25-1; J: TRBJ2-6; DNA: TGTGCCAGCAGTGAATTTGGGGCCAACGTCCTGACTTTC; CDR3: CASSEFGANVLTF
D: -; size: -; V: TRBV19; J: TRBJ2-5; DNA: TGTGCCAGTAGTATCGGAGGGGGTCAAGAGACCCAGTACTTC; CDR3: CASSIGGGQETQYF
D: TRBD2; size: -; V: TRBV12-3/TRBV12-4; J: TRBJ2-7; DNA: TGTGCCAGCAGTTCCCGACTAGCGGGGCACTACGAGCAGTACTTC; CDR3: CASSSRLAGHYEQYF
D: -; size: -; V: TRBV30; J: TRBJ1-4; DNA: TGTGCCTGGAGTGACCCACGGGGGGCGGGTGAAAAACTGTTTTTT; CDR3: CAWSDPRGAGEKLFF
D: -; size: -; V: TRBV29-1; J: TRBJ1-1; DNA: TGCAGCGTTGGGTCCGACACTGAAGCTTTCTTT; CDR3: CSVGSDTEAFF
D: TRBD1; size: -; V: TRBV5-1; J: TRBJ1-2; DNA: TGCGCCAGCAGCCTACAGGGGACGGTTGGCTACACCTTC; CDR3: CASSLQGTVGYTF
D: TRBD2; size: -; V: TRBV5-1; J: TRBJ2-1; DNA: TGCGCCAGCAGCCATCGGACTAGCGTACTCCCTTCCTCCCCGAACAATGAGCAGTTCTTC; CDR3: CASSHRTSVLPSSPNNEQFF
D: TRBD1; size: -; V: TRBV20-1; J: TRBJ1-2; DNA: TGCAGTGCAGGGACAGGGAATGGCTACACCTTC; CDR3: CSAGTGNGYTF
D: -; size: -; V: TRBV7-2; J: TRBJ2-3; DNA: TGTGCCAGCAGCTTCACCGGGACGGCTAGTACAGATACGCAGTATTTT; CDR3: CASSFTGTASTDTQYF
D: TRBD1; size: -; V: TRBV6-2/TRBV6-3; J: TRBJ2-6; DNA: TGTGCCAGCAGGAGACAGGGTACCACCGGGGCCAACGTCCTGACTTTC; CDR3: CASRRQGTTGANVLTF
D: -; size: -; V: TRBV11-2; J: TRBJ1-2; DNA: TGTGCCAGCAGCCCAGCCAGTCACCCGAATTATGGCTACACCTTC; CDR3: CASSPASHPNYGYTF
D: -; size: -; V: TRBV10-1; J: TRBJ2-2; DNA: TGCGCCAGCAGTGAGTTTAGCACCGGGGAGCTGTTTTTT; CDR3: CASSEFSTGELFF
D: TRBD2; size: -; V: TRBV20-1; J: TRBJ2-3; DNA: TGCAGTGCTTCCGGGACTAGCGGCACAGATACGCAGTATTTT; CDR3: CSASGTSGTDTQYF
D: TRBD2; size: -; V: TRBV6-2/TRBV6-3; J: TRBJ2-1; DNA: TGTGCCAGCAGTTTCGGGACTAGCGGGAGGGCCAATGAGCAGTTCTTC; CDR3: CASSFGTSGRANEQFF
D: -; size: -; V: TRBV7-2; J: TRBJ2-3; DNA: TGTGCCAGCAGCGCTTTCACCTCCACGCAGTATTTT; CDR3: CASSAFTSTQYF
D: -; size: -; V: TRBV5-1; J: TRBJ1-1; DNA: TGCGCCAGCAGCGTAAGTTCCAGGGGAGGGACTGAAGCTTTCTTT; CDR3: CASSVSSRGGTEAFF
D: -; size: few; V: TRBV30; J: TRBJ2-7; DNA: TGTGCCTGGAGTCGGGACTCCTACGAGCAGTACTTC; CDR3: CAWSRDSYEQYF
D: -; size: -; V: TRBV6-1; J: TRBJ1-5; DNA: TGTGCCAGCAGTGAACAGGGACCAGGGAGGCAGCCCCAGCATTTT; CDR3: CASSEQGPGRQPQHF
D: -; size: few; V: TRBV20-1; J: TRBJ2-4; DNA: TGCAGTGCTAGTCTCGGCGGAGCCAAAAACATTCAGTACTTC; CDR3: CSASLGGAKNIQYF
D: -; size: once; V: TRBV7-9; J: TRBJ2-5; DNA: TGTGCCAGCAGCTCCATGCAAGAGACCCAGTACTTC; CDR3: CASSSMQETQYF
D: -; size: -; V: TRBV7-2; J: TRBJ2-1; DNA: TGTGCCAGCAGCTCGGGACCTGACAATGAGCAGTTCTTC; CDR3: CASSSGPDNEQFF
D: -; size: -; V: TRBV6-6; J: TRBJ1-1; DNA: TGTGCCAGCAGTTACGATAGCCGAATCACTGAAGCTTTCTTT; CDR3: CASSYDSRITEAFF
D: TRBD2; size: -; V: TRBV30; J: TRBJ2-1; DNA: TGTGCCTGGAGTATCTCCCGGGGGGTGGTAAATGAGCAGTTCTTC; CDR3: CAWSISRGVVNEQFF
D: -; size: -; V: TRBV6-5; J: TRBJ1-5; DNA: TGTGCCAGCAGTTATTCCCCGCGGACCCGGGGAAAATTTCAGCCCCAGCATTTT; CDR3: CASSYSPRTRGKFQPQHF